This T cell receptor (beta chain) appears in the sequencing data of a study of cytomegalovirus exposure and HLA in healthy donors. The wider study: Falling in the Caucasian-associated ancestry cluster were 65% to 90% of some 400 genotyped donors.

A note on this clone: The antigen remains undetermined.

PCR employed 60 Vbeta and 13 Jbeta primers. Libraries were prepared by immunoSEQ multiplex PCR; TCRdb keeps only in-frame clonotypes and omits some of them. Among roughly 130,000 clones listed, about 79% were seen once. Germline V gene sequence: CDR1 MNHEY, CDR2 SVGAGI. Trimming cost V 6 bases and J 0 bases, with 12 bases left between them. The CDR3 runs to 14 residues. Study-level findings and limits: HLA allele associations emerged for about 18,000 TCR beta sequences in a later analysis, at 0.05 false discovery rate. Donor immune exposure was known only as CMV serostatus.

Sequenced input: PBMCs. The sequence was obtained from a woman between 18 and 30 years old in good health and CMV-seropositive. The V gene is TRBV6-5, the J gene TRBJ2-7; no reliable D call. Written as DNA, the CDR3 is TGTGCCAGCAGCCTATCCGATAGCTCCTACGAGCAGTACTTC. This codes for CASSLSDSSYEQYF.